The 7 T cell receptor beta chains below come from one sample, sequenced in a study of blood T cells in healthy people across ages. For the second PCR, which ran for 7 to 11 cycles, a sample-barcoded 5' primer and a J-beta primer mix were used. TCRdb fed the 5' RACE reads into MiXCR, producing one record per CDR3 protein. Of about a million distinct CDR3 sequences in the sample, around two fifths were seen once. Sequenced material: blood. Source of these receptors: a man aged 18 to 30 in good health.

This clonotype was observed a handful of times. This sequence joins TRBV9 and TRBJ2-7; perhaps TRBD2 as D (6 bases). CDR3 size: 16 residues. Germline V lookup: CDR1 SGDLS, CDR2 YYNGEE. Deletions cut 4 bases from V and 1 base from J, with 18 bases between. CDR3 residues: CASSSPRESGSYEQYF. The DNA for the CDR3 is TGTGCCAGCAGCTCACCACGGGAGTCAGGATCCTACGAGCAGTACTTC.

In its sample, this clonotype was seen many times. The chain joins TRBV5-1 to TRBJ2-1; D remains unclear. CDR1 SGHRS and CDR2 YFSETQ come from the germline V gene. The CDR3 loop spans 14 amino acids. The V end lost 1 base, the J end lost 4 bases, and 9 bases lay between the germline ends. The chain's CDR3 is CASSLTGGYNEQFF. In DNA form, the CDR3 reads TGCGCCAGCAGCTTGACTGGTGGGTACAATGAGCAGTTCTTC.

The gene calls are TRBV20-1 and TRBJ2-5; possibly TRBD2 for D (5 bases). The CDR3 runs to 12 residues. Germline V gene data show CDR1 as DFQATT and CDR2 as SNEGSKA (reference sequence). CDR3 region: CSVERAQETQYF. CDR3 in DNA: TGCAGCGTGGAGAGGGCGCAAGAGACCCAGTACTTC.

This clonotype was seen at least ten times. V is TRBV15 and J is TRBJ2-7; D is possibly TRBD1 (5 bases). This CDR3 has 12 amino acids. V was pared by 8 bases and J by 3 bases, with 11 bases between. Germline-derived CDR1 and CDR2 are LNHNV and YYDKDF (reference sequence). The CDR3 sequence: CATSSDSYEQYF. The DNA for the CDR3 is TGTGCCACCTCTAGTGACAGCTACGAGCAGTACTTC.

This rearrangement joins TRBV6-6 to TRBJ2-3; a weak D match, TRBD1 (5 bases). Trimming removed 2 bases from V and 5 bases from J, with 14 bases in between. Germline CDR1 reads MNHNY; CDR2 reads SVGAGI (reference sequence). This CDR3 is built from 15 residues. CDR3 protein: CASSYGDRARDTQYF. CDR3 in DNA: TGTGCCAGCAGTTACGGCGACAGAGCCAGAGATACGCAGTATTTT.

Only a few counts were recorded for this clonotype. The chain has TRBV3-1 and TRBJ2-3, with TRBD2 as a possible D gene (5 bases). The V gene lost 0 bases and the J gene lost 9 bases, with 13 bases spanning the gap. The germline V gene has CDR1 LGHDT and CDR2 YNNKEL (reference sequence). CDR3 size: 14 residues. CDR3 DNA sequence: TGTGCCAGCAGCCAAGAAAGACCCGGGAAGACGCAGTATTTT. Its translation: CASSQERPGKTQYF.

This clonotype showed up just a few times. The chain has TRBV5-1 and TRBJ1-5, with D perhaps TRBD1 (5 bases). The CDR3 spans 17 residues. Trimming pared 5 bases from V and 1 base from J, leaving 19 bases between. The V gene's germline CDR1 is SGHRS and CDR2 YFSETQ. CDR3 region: CASSLSPSDTSNQPQHF. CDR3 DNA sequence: TGCGCCAGCAGTTTGAGCCCGTCGGACACGAGCAATCAGCCCCAGCATTTT.